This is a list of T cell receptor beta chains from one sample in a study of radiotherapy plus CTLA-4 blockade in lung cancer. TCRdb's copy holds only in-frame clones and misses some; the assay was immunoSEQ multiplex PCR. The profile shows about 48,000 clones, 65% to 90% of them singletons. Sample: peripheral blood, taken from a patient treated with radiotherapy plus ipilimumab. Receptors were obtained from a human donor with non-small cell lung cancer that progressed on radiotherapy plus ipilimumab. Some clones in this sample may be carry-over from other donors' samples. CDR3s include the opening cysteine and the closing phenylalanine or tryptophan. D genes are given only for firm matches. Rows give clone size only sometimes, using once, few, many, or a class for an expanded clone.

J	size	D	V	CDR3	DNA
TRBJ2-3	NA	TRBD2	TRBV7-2	CASSRGGATDTQYF	TGTGCCAGCAGCCGCGGGGGGGCCACAGATACGCAGTATTTT
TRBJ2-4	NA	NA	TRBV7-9	CASSLGQGLNIQYF	TGTGCCAGCAGCTTGGGGCAGGGATTGAACATTCAGTACTTC
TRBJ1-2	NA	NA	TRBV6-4	CAILPLDGYTF	TGTGCCATCCTCCCTCTAGATGGCTACACCTTC
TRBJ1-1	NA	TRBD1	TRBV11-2	CASSYPRQGLNTEAFF	TGTGCCAGCAGCTACCCAAGACAGGGGTTGAACACTGAAGCTTTCTTT
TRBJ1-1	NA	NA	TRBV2	CASSETVRAKAFF	TGTGCCAGCAGTGAAACGGTCAGGGCCAAAGCTTTCTTT
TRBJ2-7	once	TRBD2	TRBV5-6	CASSVLAGGYEQYF	TGTGCCAGCAGCGTTCTAGCGGGGGGGTACGAGCAGTACTTC
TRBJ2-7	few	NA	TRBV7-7	CASSLEAGPTHEQYF	TGTGCCAGCAGCTTAGAGGCAGGGCCGACCCACGAGCAGTACTTC
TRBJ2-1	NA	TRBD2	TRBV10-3	CAIRKTPSGGSYNEQFF	TGTGCCATCAGAAAAACCCCCAGCGGGGGCTCCTACAATGAGCAGTTCTTC
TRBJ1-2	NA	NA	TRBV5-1	CASSFDRLVDYGYTF	TGCGCCAGCAGCTTTGACAGACTCGTGGACTATGGCTACACCTTC
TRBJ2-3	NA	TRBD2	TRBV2	CASSERLAGGDTQYF	TGTGCCAGCAGTGAGCGACTAGCGGGGGGAGATACGCAGTATTTT
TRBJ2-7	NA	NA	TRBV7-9	CASSLLQEPYEQYF	TGTGCCAGCAGCTTACTACAGGAGCCCTACGAGCAGTACTTC
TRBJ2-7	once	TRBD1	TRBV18	CASSPGQGTYEQYF	TGTGCCAGCTCACCGGGACAGGGGACCTACGAGCAGTACTTC
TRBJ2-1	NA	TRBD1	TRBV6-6	CASRGQGFNEQFF	TGTGCCAGCAGGGGACAGGGTTTCAATGAGCAGTTCTTC
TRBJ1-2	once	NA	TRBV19	CASRTGWNNYGYTF	TGTGCCAGTAGAACAGGGTGGAATAACTATGGCTACACCTTC
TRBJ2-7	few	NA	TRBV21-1	CASSKASTAYEQYF	TGTGCCAGCAGCAAAGCAAGCACAGCCTACGAGCAGTACTTC
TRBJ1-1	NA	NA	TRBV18	CASSPAGLNTEAFF	TGTGCCAGCTCACCTGCGGGGCTGAACACTGAAGCTTTCTTT
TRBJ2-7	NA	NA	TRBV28	CASSPDSYEQYF	TGTGCCAGCAGCCCTGACAGCTACGAGCAGTACTTC
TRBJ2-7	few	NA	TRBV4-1	CASSQTTYEQYF	TGCGCCAGCAGCCAAACTACCTACGAGCAGTACTTC
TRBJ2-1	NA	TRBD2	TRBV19	CASSNRLAEYNEQFF	TGTGCCAGTAGTAATCGGCTAGCGGAGTACAATGAGCAGTTCTTC
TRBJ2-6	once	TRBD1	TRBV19	CASRGDRVYSGANVLTF	TGTGCCAGTAGGGGGGACAGAGTCTACTCTGGGGCCAACGTCCTGACTTTC
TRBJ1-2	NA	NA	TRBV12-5	CASGLDGWGYTF	TGTGCTAGTGGTTTGGACGGTTGGGGCTACACCTTC
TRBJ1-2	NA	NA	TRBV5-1	CASSLGPGVDGYTF	TGCGCCAGCAGCTTGGGCCCAGGGGTTGATGGCTACACCTTC
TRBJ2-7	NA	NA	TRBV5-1	CASSLEVAASYEQYF	TGCGCCAGCAGCTTGGAAGTAGCGGCCTCCTACGAGCAGTACTTC
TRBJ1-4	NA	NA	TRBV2	CASSETESNEKLFF	TGTGCCAGCAGTGAGACGGAGAGCAATGAAAAACTGTTTTTT
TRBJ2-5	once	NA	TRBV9	CASSERLFPGETQYF	TGTGCCAGCAGCGAAAGACTCTTCCCTGGGGAGACCCAGTACTTC
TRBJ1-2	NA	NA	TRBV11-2	CASSSYRTWGYTF	TGTGCCAGCAGCTCTTACAGGACCTGGGGCTACACCTTC
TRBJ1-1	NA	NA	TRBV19	CASSPAGTPNRHTFF	TGTGCCAGTAGTCCGGCCGGGACACCCAATCGACATACTTTCTTT
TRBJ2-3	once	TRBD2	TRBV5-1	CASRSTSAGTDTQYF	TGCGCCAGCAGATCCACTAGCGCGGGCACAGATACGCAGTATTTT
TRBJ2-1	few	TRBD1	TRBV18	CASSLSGQGAFNEQFF	TGTGCCAGCTCCCTGTCGGGGCAGGGGGCGTTCAATGAGCAGTTCTTC
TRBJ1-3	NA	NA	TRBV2	CASSEFRNTIYF	TGTGCCAGCAGTGAGTTTAGAAACACCATATATTTT
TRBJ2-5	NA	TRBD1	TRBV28	CASSYTSVGQGEETQYF	TGTGCCAGCAGCTATACCTCCGTGGGACAGGGAGAAGAGACCCAGTACTTC
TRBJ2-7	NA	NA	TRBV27	CASRPTGQAYEQYF	TGTGCCAGCAGGCCCACGGGACAAGCCTACGAGCAGTACTTC
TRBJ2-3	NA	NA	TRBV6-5	CASRSGADTQYF	TGTGCCAGCAGGTCAGGGGCTGATACGCAGTATTTT
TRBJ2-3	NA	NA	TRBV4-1	CASSRESTDTQYF	TGCGCCAGCAGCCGGGAGAGCACAGATACGCAGTATTTT
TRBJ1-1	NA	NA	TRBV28	CASSFRENRRNTEAFF	TGTGCCAGCAGTTTTAGAGAAAACAGGCGGAACACTGAAGCTTTCTTT
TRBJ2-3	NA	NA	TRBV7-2	CASSPQLAKRYF	TGTGCCAGCAGCCCTCAATTGGCCAAGCGGTATTTT
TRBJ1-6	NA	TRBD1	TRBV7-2	CASSSNPGGGNSPLHF	TGTGCCAGCAGCTCAAATCCAGGGGGTGGTAATTCACCCCTCCACTTT
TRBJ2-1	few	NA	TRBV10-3	CATEGSYNEQFF	TGTGCCACCGAGGGATCCTACAATGAGCAGTTCTTC
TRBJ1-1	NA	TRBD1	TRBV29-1	CSGGDRDASTEAFF	TGCAGCGGGGGGGACAGGGACGCGAGCACGGAAGCTTTCTTT
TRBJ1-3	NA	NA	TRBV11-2	CASSLGISSGNTIYF	TGTGCCAGCAGCTTAGGCATCAGCTCTGGAAACACCATATATTTT
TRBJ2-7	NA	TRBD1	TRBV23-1	CASSISGTGHYEQYF	TGCGCCAGCAGTATTTCCGGGACAGGGCACTACGAGCAGTACTTC
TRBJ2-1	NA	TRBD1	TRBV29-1	CSVGTGGWNEQFF	TGCAGCGTGGGGACAGGGGGCTGGAATGAGCAGTTCTTC
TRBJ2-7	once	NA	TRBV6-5	CASSPNRDVREQYF	TGTGCCAGCAGTCCGAACAGGGACGTCCGCGAGCAGTACTTC
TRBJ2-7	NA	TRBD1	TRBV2	CASSTDMGQGYEQYF	TGTGCCAGCAGCACTGATATGGGACAGGGCTACGAGCAGTACTTC
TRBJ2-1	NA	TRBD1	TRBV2	CASGRDSVYNEQFF	TGTGCCAGCGGCCGGGACAGTGTTTACAATGAGCAGTTCTTC
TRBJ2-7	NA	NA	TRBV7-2	CASSLEARKREQYF	TGTGCCAGCAGCTTAGAGGCTAGAAAACGCGAGCAGTACTTC
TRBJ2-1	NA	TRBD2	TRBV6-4	CASSDSRVSGGPDEQFF	TGTGCCAGCAGTGACTCGCGTGTCTCGGGAGGGCCGGATGAGCAGTTCTTC
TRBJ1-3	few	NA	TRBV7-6	CASSLAWRRTQRSGNTIYF	TGTGCCAGCAGCTTAGCGTGGAGGCGGACCCAGCGATCTGGAAACACCATATATTTT